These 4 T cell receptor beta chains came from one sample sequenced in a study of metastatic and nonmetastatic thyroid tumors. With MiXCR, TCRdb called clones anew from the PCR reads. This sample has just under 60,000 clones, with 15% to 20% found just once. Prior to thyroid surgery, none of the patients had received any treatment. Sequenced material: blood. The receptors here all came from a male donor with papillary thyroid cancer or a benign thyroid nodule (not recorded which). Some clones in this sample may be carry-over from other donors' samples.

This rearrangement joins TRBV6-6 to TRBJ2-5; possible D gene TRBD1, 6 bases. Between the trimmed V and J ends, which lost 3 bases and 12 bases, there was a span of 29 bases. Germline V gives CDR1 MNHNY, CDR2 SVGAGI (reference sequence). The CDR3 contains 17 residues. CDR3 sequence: CASSYLPRFDRQETKYF. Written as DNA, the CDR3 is TGTGCCAGCAGTTATCTACCTCGTTTTGACAGGCAAGAGACAAAGTACTTC.

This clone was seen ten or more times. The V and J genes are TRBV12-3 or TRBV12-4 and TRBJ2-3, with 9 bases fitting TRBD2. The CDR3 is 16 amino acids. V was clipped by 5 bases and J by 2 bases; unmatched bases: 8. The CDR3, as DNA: TGTGCCAGCAGTCCCAGTAGCGGGGGTAACACAGATACGCAGTATTTT. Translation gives CASSPSSGGNTDTQYF.

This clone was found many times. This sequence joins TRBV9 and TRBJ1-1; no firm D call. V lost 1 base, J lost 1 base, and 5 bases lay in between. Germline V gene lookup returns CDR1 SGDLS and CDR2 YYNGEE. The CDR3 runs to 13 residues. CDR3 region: CASSVKPNTEAFF. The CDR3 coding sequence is TGTGCCAGCAGCGTAAAACCGAACACTGAAGCTTTCTTT.

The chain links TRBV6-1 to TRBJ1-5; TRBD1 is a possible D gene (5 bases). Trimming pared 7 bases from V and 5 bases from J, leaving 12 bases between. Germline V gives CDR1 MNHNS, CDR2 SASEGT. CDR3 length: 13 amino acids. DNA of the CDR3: TGTGCCAGCAAGGGTGGCAGGGATCAGCCCCAGCATTTT. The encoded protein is CASKGGRDQPQHF.